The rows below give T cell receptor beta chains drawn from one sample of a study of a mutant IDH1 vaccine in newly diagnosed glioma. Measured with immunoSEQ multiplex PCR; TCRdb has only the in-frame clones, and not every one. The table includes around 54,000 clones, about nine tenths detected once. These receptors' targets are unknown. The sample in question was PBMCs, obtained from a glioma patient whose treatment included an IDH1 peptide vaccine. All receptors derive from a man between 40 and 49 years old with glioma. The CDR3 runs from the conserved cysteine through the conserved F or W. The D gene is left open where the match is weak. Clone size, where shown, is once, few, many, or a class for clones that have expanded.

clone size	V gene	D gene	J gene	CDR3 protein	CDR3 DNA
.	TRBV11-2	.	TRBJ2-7	CASSLDLEYGQYF	TGTGCCAGCAGCTTAGATCTGGAATATGGGCAGTACTTC
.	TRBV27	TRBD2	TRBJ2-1	CASSLSTSGGYNEQFF	TGTGCCAGCAGTTTATCGACTAGCGGGGGCTACAATGAGCAGTTCTTC
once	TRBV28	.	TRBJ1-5	CASNVRGTPHF	TGTGCCAGCAATGTAAGGGGGACGCCGCATTTT
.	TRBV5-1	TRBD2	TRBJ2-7	CASSLGLAGGAYEQYF	TGCGCCAGCAGCTTGGGGCTAGCGGGAGGGGCCTACGAGCAGTACTTC
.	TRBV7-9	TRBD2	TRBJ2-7	CASRGGTSGYEQYF	TGTGCCAGCAGGGGGGGGACTAGCGGATACGAGCAGTACTTC
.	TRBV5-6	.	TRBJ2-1	CASSFVSGDNEQFF	TGTGCCAGCAGCTTCGTGTCGGGGGACAATGAGCAGTTCTTC
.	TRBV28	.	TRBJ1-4	CASSLTAVEKLFF	TGTGCCAGCAGTTTAACAGCCGTGGAAAAACTGTTTTTT
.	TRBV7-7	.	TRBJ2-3	CASSSTLVSSTDTQYF	TGTGCTAGCAGCTCGACACTCGTTTCTAGCACAGATACGCAGTATTTT
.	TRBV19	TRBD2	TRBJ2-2	CASSTGTSGRLGELFF	TGTGCCAGTAGTACCGGGACTAGCGGCAGGTTGGGGGAGCTGTTTTTT
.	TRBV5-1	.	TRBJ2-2	CASSLANTGELFF	TGCGCCAGCAGCTTGGCCAACACCGGGGAGCTGTTTTTT
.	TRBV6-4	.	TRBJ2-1	CASSVSTLSGDRQFF	TGTGCCAGCAGTGTCAGCACCCTTTCAGGGGATCGGCAGTTCTTC
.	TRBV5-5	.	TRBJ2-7	CASSLASRPVSYEQYF	TGTGCCAGCAGCTTGGCGAGTAGACCAGTAAGTTACGAGCAGTACTTC
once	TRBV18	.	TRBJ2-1	CASSPQRQAYPYNEQFF	TGTGCCAGCTCACCACAGAGACAGGCATACCCTTACAATGAGCAGTTCTTC
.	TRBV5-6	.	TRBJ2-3	CASSLRAGSTDTQYF	TGTGCCAGCAGCTTGCGCGCGGGAAGCACAGATACGCAGTATTTT
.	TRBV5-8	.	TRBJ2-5	CASSLILGGTQYF	TGTGCCAGCAGCTTGATCCTAGGTGGGACCCAGTACTTC
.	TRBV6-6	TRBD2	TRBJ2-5	CASSYFGGREETQYF	TGTGCCAGCAGTTACTTTGGCGGGAGGGAAGAGACCCAGTACTTC
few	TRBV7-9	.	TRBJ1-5	CASSLENQPQHF	TGTGCCAGCAGCTTGGAGAATCAGCCCCAGCATTTT
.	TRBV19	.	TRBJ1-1	CASSLALNTEAFF	TGTGCCAGTAGTCTGGCTTTGAACACTGAAGCTTTCTTT
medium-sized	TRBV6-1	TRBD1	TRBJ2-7	CASSEWRGTGGDEQYF	TGTGCCAGCAGTGAATGGAGGGGGACAGGGGGCGACGAGCAGTACTTC
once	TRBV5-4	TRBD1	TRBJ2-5	CASSSRQGQETQYF	TGTGCCAGCAGCTCCCGACAGGGACAAGAGACCCAGTACTTC
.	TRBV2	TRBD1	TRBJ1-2	CASSEVLDRDGYTF	TGTGCCAGCAGTGAAGTCCTGGACAGGGATGGCTACACCTTC
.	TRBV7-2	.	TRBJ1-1	CASSPTGGHTEAFF	TGTGCCAGCAGCCCGACCGGGGGGCACACTGAAGCTTTCTTT
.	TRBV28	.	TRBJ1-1	CASSSTYGKAFF	TGTGCCAGCAGTTCCACGTACGGAAAAGCTTTCTTT
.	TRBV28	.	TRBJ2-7	CASKESSYEQYF	TGTGCCAGCAAAGAGAGCTCCTACGAGCAGTACTTC
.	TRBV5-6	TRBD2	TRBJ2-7	CASGLGGGTYEQYF	TGTGCCAGCGGTCTTGGCGGGGGGACCTACGAGCAGTACTTC
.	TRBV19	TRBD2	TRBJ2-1	CASSKTGTSGSDEQFF	TGTGCCAGTAGTAAAACCGGGACTAGCGGGAGTGATGAGCAGTTCTTC
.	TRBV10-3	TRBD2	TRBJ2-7	CAISEFPSGSYEQYF	TGTGCCATCAGTGAGTTCCCTAGCGGGAGCTACGAGCAGTACTTC
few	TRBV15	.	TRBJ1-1	CATSREGDGAAFF	TGTGCCACCAGCAGAGAAGGGGATGGTGCAGCTTTCTTT
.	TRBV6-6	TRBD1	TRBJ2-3	CASSQGQGSTDTQYF	TGTGCCAGCAGCCAGGGACAGGGAAGCACAGATACGCAGTATTTT
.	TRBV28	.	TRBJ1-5	CASTRGGNNQPQHF	TGTGCCAGCACCAGAGGGGGGAACAATCAGCCCCAGCATTTT
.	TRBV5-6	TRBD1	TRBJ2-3	CASTSGQGAGDTQYF	TGTGCCAGCACTTCGGGACAGGGGGCTGGGGATACGCAGTATTTT
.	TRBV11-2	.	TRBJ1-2	CASSQDLENYGYTF	TGTGCCAGCAGTCAAGATCTTGAGAACTATGGCTACACCTTC
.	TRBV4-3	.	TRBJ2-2	CASSQDYRTNTGELFF	TGCGCCAGCAGCCAAGATTACAGGACTAACACCGGGGAGCTGTTTTTT
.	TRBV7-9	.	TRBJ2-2	CASSHVGNTGELFF	TGTGCCAGCAGCCACGTCGGGAACACCGGGGAGCTGTTTTTT
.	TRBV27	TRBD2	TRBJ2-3	CASSALLAGVGTQYF	TGTGCCAGCAGTGCGCTCCTAGCGGGAGTAGGTACGCAGTATTTT
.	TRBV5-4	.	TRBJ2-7	CASSLAQRSYEQYF	TGTGCCAGCAGCTTGGCTCAGCGGTCGTACGAGCAGTACTTC
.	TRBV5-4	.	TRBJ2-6	CASSLIPERTGANVLTF	TGTGCCAGCAGCTTGATACCGGAGCGGACTGGGGCCAACGTCCTGACTTTC
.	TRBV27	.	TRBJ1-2	CASSLGAYYGYTF	TGTGCCAGCAGTTTAGGGGCCTACTATGGCTACACCTTC
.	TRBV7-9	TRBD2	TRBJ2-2	CASSQAGGMAGELFF	TGTGCCAGCAGCCAAGCGGGAGGAATGGCCGGGGAGCTGTTTTTT
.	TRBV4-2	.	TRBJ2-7	CASSQGVGAYEQYF	TGTGCCAGCAGCCAAGGGGTCGGGGCCTACGAGCAGTACTTC
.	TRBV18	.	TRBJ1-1	CASSRPRSEAFF	TGTGCCAGCTCACGACCTCGATCTGAAGCTTTCTTT
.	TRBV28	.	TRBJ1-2	CASSSVYGYTF	TGTGCCAGCAGTTCAGTCTATGGCTACACCTTC
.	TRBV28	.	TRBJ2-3	CASSSGINTQYF	TGTGCCAGCAGTTCAGGGATTAATACGCAGTATTTT
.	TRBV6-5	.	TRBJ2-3	CASRRDSTDTQYF	TGTGCCAGCAGGAGGGACAGCACAGATACGCAGTATTTT
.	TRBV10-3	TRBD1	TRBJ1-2	CAISPTGGKSGYTF	TGTGCCATCAGCCCGACAGGGGGAAAGTCTGGCTACACCTTC
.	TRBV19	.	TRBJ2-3	CASSASGFTDTQYF	TGTGCCAGTAGTGCCTCGGGGTTCACAGATACGCAGTATTTT
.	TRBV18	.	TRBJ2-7	CASSAPLGPYEQYF	TGTGCCAGCTCGGCCCCTCTAGGGCCCTACGAGCAGTACTTC
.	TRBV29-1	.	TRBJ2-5	CSVSTFQETQYF	TGCAGCGTCTCGACGTTTCAAGAGACCCAGTACTTC
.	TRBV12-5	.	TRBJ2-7	CASGLSSITVYEQYF	TGTGCTAGTGGTTTGTCTAGCATTACAGTCTACGAGCAGTACTTC
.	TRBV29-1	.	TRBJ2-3	CSVTGRAEDTQYF	TGCAGCGTTACTGGACGGGCTGAGGATACGCAGTATTTT
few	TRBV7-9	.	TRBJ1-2	CASSLPQQGYTMGGYTF	TGTGCCAGCAGCTTACCCCAACAGGGATATACTATGGGTGGCTACACCTTC
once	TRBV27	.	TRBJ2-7	CASSSPGLGDEQYF	TGTGCCAGCAGTTCCCCAGGGCTGGGGGACGAGCAGTACTTC
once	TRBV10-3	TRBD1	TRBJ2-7	CAISESFGQGPTYEQYF	TGTGCCATCAGTGAGTCTTTTGGACAGGGGCCAACCTACGAGCAGTACTTC